A selection of T cell receptor beta chains follows, all from one sample in a study of blood T cell repertoires in COVID-19. The method was immunoSEQ multiplex PCR; TCRdb's version includes in-frame clones alone and lacks a portion of them. The repertoire includes more than 450,000 clones, 87% of them detected once, and around 0.64% sits in the top ten. The sequencing sample was made of PBMCs or T cells enriched from blood (not recorded which). The receptor set was obtained from a young woman who had recovered from COVID-19. The CDR3 runs from the conserved cysteine through the conserved F or W. D genes are given only for firm matches. For some rows the clone size is stated as once, few or many, or as a class when expanded; others skip it.

TRBV4-1	TRBJ1-1	-	-	CASSQDLASEAFF	TGCGCCAGCAGCCAAGATCTCGCGAGTGAAGCTTTCTTT
TRBV6-5	TRBJ1-3	TRBD1	-	CASIPGQGGNTIYF	TGTGCCAGCATCCCAGGACAGGGAGGAAACACCATATATTTT
TRBV11-2	TRBJ2-1	TRBD1	-	CASSLSPGQGHEQFF	TGTGCCAGCAGCTTATCTCCGGGACAGGGGCATGAGCAGTTCTTC
TRBV2	TRBJ2-2	-	-	CASRTVSNTGELFF	TGTGCCAGCAGGACAGTCAGTAACACCGGGGAGCTGTTTTTT
TRBV10-3	TRBJ1-2	TRBD1	-	CAIRPGTEYHYGYTF	TGTGCCATCAGACCCGGGACAGAATATCACTATGGCTACACCTTC
TRBV28	TRBJ2-5	-	once	CASNKQGQRGQYF	TGTGCCAGCAATAAACAGGGCCAGAGAGGCCAGTACTTC
TRBV2	TRBJ2-1	-	-	CASTPESGYNEQFF	TGTGCCAGCACCCCGGAGAGCGGCTACAATGAGCAGTTCTTC
TRBV7-8	TRBJ1-5	-	-	CASSSRSLNQPQHF	TGTGCCAGCAGCTCTAGATCACTTAATCAGCCCCAGCATTTT
TRBV7-5	TRBJ1-6	-	-	CARSSPLRRSPLHF	TGTGCCAGAAGCTCGCCGTTGAGGAGGTCACCCCTCCACTTT
TRBV5-5	TRBJ2-3	TRBD1	-	CASSSARRDRRADTQYF	TGTGCCAGCAGCTCGGCGCGTCGGGACAGGAGGGCAGATACGCAGTATTTT
TRBV2	TRBJ1-2	TRBD1	-	CASSNTGGDYGYTF	TGTGCCAGCAGTAACACAGGGGGTGACTATGGCTACACCTTC
TRBV20-1	TRBJ1-1	-	-	CTTDNTEAFF	TGCACTACAGACAACACTGAAGCTTTCTTT
TRBV20-1	TRBJ1-2	TRBD1	-	CSASSVRGRGGYTF	TGCAGTGCTAGTTCGGTCAGGGGGCGTGGAGGCTACACCTTC
TRBV25-1	TRBJ2-3	-	once	CASSELERGRLTDTQYF	TGTGCCAGCAGTGAATTGGAACGGGGTCGACTCACAGATACGCAGTATTTT
TRBV5-1	TRBJ2-2	TRBD2	-	CASSLILLAGGPGELFF	TGCGCCAGCAGCTTAATCCTCCTGGCGGGGGGGCCCGGGGAGCTGTTTTTT
TRBV28	TRBJ2-7	TRBD2	-	CASSFTGGKYF	TGTGCCAGCAGTTTTACCGGGGGGAAGTACTTC
TRBV5-1	TRBJ1-6	TRBD1	-	CASSWGTGTVDNSPLHF	TGCGCCAGCAGCTGGGGGACAGGGACTGTGGATAATTCACCCCTCCACTTT
TRBV6-5	TRBJ2-3	-	-	CASRSTASTDTQYF	TGTGCCAGCCGCTCAACAGCTAGCACAGATACGCAGTATTTT
TRBV28	TRBJ2-7	TRBD2	-	CASSLVASGAFYEQYF	TGTGCCAGCAGTTTAGTGGCTAGCGGGGCGTTCTACGAGCAGTACTTC
TRBV2	TRBJ1-4	-	-	CASSGGLGSNEKLFF	TGTGCCAGCAGTGGGGGCCTGGGGTCTAATGAAAAACTGTTTTTT
TRBV4-2	TRBJ1-6	-	once	CASSPQYHNSPLHF	TGTGCCAGCAGCCCACAGTATCACAATTCACCCCTCCACTTT
TRBV10-2	TRBJ1-2	-	-	CASSELQGKWGYTF	TGCGCCAGCAGTGAGCTGCAGGGGAAGTGGGGCTACACCTTC
TRBV28	TRBJ2-7	TRBD1	-	CASSRGQGAYEQYF	TGTGCCAGCAGTAGGGGACAGGGGGCCTACGAGCAGTACTTC
TRBV5-6	TRBJ1-5	TRBD1	-	CASSLGTATGANQPQHF	TGTGCCAGCAGCTTGGGGACCGCAACAGGGGCGAATCAGCCCCAGCATTTT
TRBV27	TRBJ1-1	-	-	CASSLKGGTEAFF	TGTGCCAGCAGTTTAAAGGGGGGGACTGAAGCTTTCTTT
TRBV7-2	TRBJ1-2	-	few	CASRNRDNSYGYTF	TGTGCCAGCAGGAACAGGGATAACAGCTATGGCTACACCTTC
TRBV19	TRBJ1-2	TRBD1	-	CASSRSGTGGYGYTF	TGTGCCAGTAGTAGATCCGGGACAGGGGGGTATGGCTACACCTTC
TRBV29-1	TRBJ1-1	TRBD1	-	CSASGGGGNTEAFF	TGCAGCGCTTCAGGGGGCGGGGGGAACACTGAAGCTTTCTTT
TRBV3-1/TRBV3-2	TRBJ2-5	-	-	CASSQDRETQYF	TGTGCCAGCAGCCAAGATCGGGAGACCCAGTACTTC
TRBV5-6	TRBJ1-1	TRBD1	-	CASSSGTGVNTEAFF	TGTGCCAGCAGCTCCGGGACAGGGGTGAACACTGAAGCTTTCTTT
TRBV7-3	TRBJ1-1	-	few	CASSLNPGHSEAFF	TGTGCCAGCAGCTTAAATCCGGGACACAGTGAAGCTTTCTTT
TRBV5-6	TRBJ1-6	TRBD1	-	CASSFGTGGSPLHF	TGTGCCAGCAGCTTCGGGACAGGGGGATCACCCCTCCACTTT
TRBV11-1	TRBJ2-7	-	-	CASSPRRADEQYF	TGTGCCAGCAGCCCCCGCAGGGCTGACGAGCAGTACTTC
TRBV4-2	TRBJ2-3	TRBD2	-	CASSQDGRGATDTQYF	TGTGCCAGCAGCCAAGATGGGCGGGGGGCCACAGATACGCAGTATTTT
TRBV7-2	TRBJ2-7	TRBD1	-	CASSWDRGRVEQYF	TGTGCCAGCAGCTGGGACAGGGGGCGCGTGGAGCAGTACTTC
TRBV2	TRBJ1-1	-	few	CASSDFNAVNTEAFF	TGTGCCAGCAGTGATTTTAATGCAGTGAACACTGAAGCTTTCTTT
TRBV6-1	TRBJ1-2	TRBD1	once	CASSEADRGVSYTF	TGTGCCAGCAGTGAAGCCGACAGGGGGGTGAGCTACACCTTC
TRBV7-9	TRBJ2-3	-	once	CASERISSFGVSTDTQYF	TGTGCCAGCGAACGGATCAGCTCCTTCGGGGTTAGCACAGATACGCAGTATTTT
TRBV5-4	TRBJ1-1	-	-	CASSLAGNTEAFF	TGTGCCAGCTCTCTGGCGGGGAACACTGAAGCTTTCTTT
TRBV14	TRBJ1-2	-	-	CASSRGPGYYGYTF	TGTGCCAGCAGCCGGGGGCCGGGCTATTATGGCTACACCTTC
TRBV4-2	TRBJ2-1	TRBD2	-	CASSQEVFTSGDNEQFF	TGTGCCAGCAGCCAAGAAGTTTTTACTAGCGGGGACAATGAGCAGTTCTTC
TRBV6-5	TRBJ2-5	TRBD2	once	CASSRLAGETQYF	TGTGCCAGCAGCCGACTAGCGGGGGAGACCCAGTACTTC